The following is a T cell receptor beta chain sequence with its context. Method: immunoSEQ multiplex PCR; TCRdb's copy keeps in-frame clones and lacks some. The repertoire holds approximately 11,000 clones, with less than 95% as singletons. This sample was taken from a study of technical replicates of blood from a few donors. The sequence came from a human donor in good health. Sequenced: PBMCs.

The CDR3 coding sequence is TGCAGCGTTGCGACTAGCGGGATAGTTGATGAGCAGTTCTTC. Amino acids: CSVATSGIVDEQFF. J is TRBJ2-1 and V is TRBV29-1; 11 bases fit TRBD2. The V and J ends lost 4 bases and 8 bases, in that order; junction bases with no gene match: 7. Germline CDR1 is SQVTM and CDR2 is ANQGSEA. The CDR3 spans 14 residues.